This T cell receptor (beta chain) derives from a study of blood T cell repertoires in COVID-19. Trimming stripped 0 bases from V and 7 bases from J, with 6 bases between. CDR3 length: 11 amino acids. Per the germline V gene, CDR1 is DFQATT and CDR2 is SNEGSKA (reference sequence). This clone has a single count. Using immunoSEQ multiplex PCR, the repertoire was profiled, and TCRdb retains in-frame clones only, with some absent. The sample shows 250,000 or so clones, around nine tenths of them seen only once. V and J are TRBV20-1 and TRBJ1-2; D is unresolved. This receptor was obtained from a man between 18 and 35 years old with active or convalescent COVID-19. Sequencing was carried out using peripheral blood. In DNA form, the CDR3 reads TGCAGTGCTAGAGATAAGCGTGGCTACACCTTC. Protein sequence: CSARDKRGYTF.